What follows are 6 T cell receptor beta chains derived from one specimen sequenced in a study of cytomegalovirus exposure and HLA in healthy donors. Primers for the PCR totalled 60 Vbeta and 13 Jbeta. The repertoire was sequenced with immunoSEQ multiplex PCR; TCRdb's copy has only in-frame clones and lacks some. The sample has 95,000 to 150,000 clones; 80% are singletons. Sequenced sample: PBMCs. These receptors originate from a female donor in good health and CMV-seronegative.

The gene calls are TRBV29-1 and TRBJ2-5; 9 bases align to TRBD1. Per the germline V gene, CDR1 is SQVTM and CDR2 is ANQGSEA. This CDR3 is built from 13 residues. J lost 7 bases, V lost 6 bases, and 9 bases had no gene match. CDR3 in amino acids: CSVKGGTGTTQYF. As DNA, the CDR3 is TGCAGCGTCAAGGGGGGGACAGGGACGACCCAGTACTTC.

V gene TRBV5-1 combines with J gene TRBJ1-1; tentatively, D is TRBD1 (5 bases). Germline V gene lookup returns CDR1 SGHRS and CDR2 YFSETQ. V was shortened by 5 bases and J by 1 base, with 12 bases between the two germline ends. This CDR3 has 14 residues. This CDR3 is CASSWGLENTEAFF. CDR3 DNA: TGCGCCAGCAGTTGGGGCCTGGAGAACACTGAAGCTTTCTTT.

A word on this clone: A read error may account for a junction end that differs from germline. This chain links TRBV10-1 with TRBJ2-1; 11 nucleotides agree with TRBD2. Germline values: CDR1 WNHNN, CDR2 SYGVQD (reference sequence). The CDR3 runs to 16 residues. CDR3 bases: TGCGCCAGCAGCAGGAATAGCGGGAGGGCCTATAATGAGCAGTTCTTC. This translates into CASSRNSGRAYNEQFF.

The V and J genes are TRBV29-1 and TRBJ2-3, with 8 positions matching TRBD2. There are 15 residues in the CDR3. Germline V gives CDR1 SQVTM, CDR2 ANQGSEA. The J segment lost 0 bases and the V segment lost 4 bases, leaving 6 bases of the junction unmatched. Written as DNA, the CDR3 is TGCAGCGTTGCTCCTAGCGGGCTTAGCACAGATACGCAGTATTTT. The encoded protein is CSVAPSGLSTDTQYF.

The chain's CDR3 is CASSWNRNTEAFF. The CDR3 DNA follows: TGTGCCAGCAGTTGGAACAGGAACACTGAAGCTTTCTTT. The chain recombines TRBV28 with TRBJ1-1; no clear D. The CDR3 extends over 13 amino acids. Between the trimmed V and J ends, which lost 4 bases and 1 base, there was a span of 7 bases. Germline CDR1 and CDR2: MDHEN and SYDVKM. The variable domain in full, completed from reference TRBV28 and TRBJ1-1, reads DVKVTQSSRYLVKRTGEKVFLECVQDMDHENMFWYRQDPGLGLRLIYFSYDVKMKEKGDIPEGYSVSREKKERFSLILESASTNQTSMYLCASSWNRNTEAFFGQGTRLTVV.

Comments on this clone: This same CDR3 is encoded by further DNA sequences in the sample. The chain carries TRBV18 and TRBJ1-1, with 7 bases fitting TRBD1. This CDR3 spans 14 amino acids. V gave up 1 base and J gave up 1 base; unmatched junction bases: 0. Germline assignment: CDR1 KGHSH and CDR2 LQKENI. CDR3 in amino acids: CASSPQGANTEAFF. In DNA form, the CDR3 reads TGTGCCAGCTCACCACAGGGGGCGAACACTGAAGCTTTCTTT.